The rows below give T cell receptor beta chains drawn from one sample of a study of control samples from healthy donors and cancer patients. TCRdb's table, derived via immunoSEQ multiplex PCR, lists solely in-frame clones and lacks some. The data hold 90,000 to 100,000 clones, with around three quarters observed a single time. The sequenced sample consisted of blood. The receptors stem from a woman aged 25 to 39 in good health. CDR3s include the opening cysteine and the closing phenylalanine or tryptophan. Each record gives: V gene, J gene, clone size, CDR3 protein. Clone size is not always given. Where it is, it says once, few, many or a class for expanded clones.

V gene: TRBV9
J gene: TRBJ1-4
clone size: .
CDR3 protein: CASSAQIATNEKLFF

V gene: TRBV5-5
J gene: TRBJ1-4
clone size: .
CDR3 protein: CASSFRDRGRLATNEKLFF

V gene: TRBV9
J gene: TRBJ2-3
clone size: .
CDR3 protein: CASSAQEGIPPDTQYF

V gene: TRBV6-5
J gene: TRBJ1-4
clone size: .
CDR3 protein: CASSYSRDGNEKLFF

V gene: TRBV4-3
J gene: TRBJ1-5
clone size: .
CDR3 protein: CASSQEVARPQHF

V gene: TRBV6-6
J gene: TRBJ2-3
clone size: .
CDR3 protein: CASSFRQTSTDTQYF

V gene: TRBV6-5
J gene: TRBJ2-1
clone size: .
CDR3 protein: CASREISSYNEQFF

V gene: TRBV5-1
J gene: TRBJ1-2
clone size: .
CDR3 protein: CASSLMTGNYGYTF

V gene: TRBV19
J gene: TRBJ1-1
clone size: .
CDR3 protein: CASSIDRASEAFF

V gene: TRBV12-5
J gene: TRBJ1-1
clone size: once
CDR3 protein: CASGLVLDRTNTEAFF

V gene: TRBV7-8
J gene: TRBJ2-5
clone size: .
CDR3 protein: CASSLVLAGAVDGETQYF

V gene: TRBV7-8
J gene: TRBJ1-5
clone size: .
CDR3 protein: CASSPDSSNQPQHF

V gene: TRBV9
J gene: TRBJ2-7
clone size: .
CDR3 protein: CASSVSGGLGNEQYF

V gene: TRBV19
J gene: TRBJ1-2
clone size: .
CDR3 protein: CASSIGQGIRYGYTF

V gene: TRBV6-5
J gene: TRBJ1-2
clone size: .
CDR3 protein: CASWDRTQGGYTF

V gene: TRBV10-3
J gene: TRBJ2-1
clone size: .
CDR3 protein: CAITTGGGDEQFF

V gene: TRBV19
J gene: TRBJ1-1
clone size: .
CDR3 protein: CASSKEDTEAFF

V gene: TRBV30
J gene: TRBJ1-1
clone size: few
CDR3 protein: CALTTELNTEAFF

V gene: TRBV11-2
J gene: TRBJ2-7
clone size: .
CDR3 protein: CASRQPGASYEQYF

V gene: TRBV6-5
J gene: TRBJ1-4
clone size: .
CDR3 protein: CASSYSFGQNEKLFF

V gene: TRBV10-3
J gene: TRBJ2-1
clone size: .
CDR3 protein: CAISESRGRESYNEQFF

V gene: TRBV18
J gene: TRBJ1-1
clone size: .
CDR3 protein: CASSQQGANTEAFF

V gene: TRBV11-2
J gene: TRBJ1-2
clone size: .
CDR3 protein: CASSLVRGGGYTF

V gene: TRBV4-2
J gene: TRBJ2-3
clone size: .
CDR3 protein: CASSQAGAGGPTDTQYF

V gene: TRBV10-1
J gene: TRBJ1-2
clone size: .
CDR3 protein: CASSPGQNSGGYTF

V gene: TRBV7-2
J gene: TRBJ2-1
clone size: .
CDR3 protein: CASSLAGALGSNEQFF

V gene: TRBV4-2
J gene: TRBJ2-5
clone size: .
CDR3 protein: CASSQGVRDRGNRQYF

V gene: TRBV9
J gene: TRBJ2-2
clone size: .
CDR3 protein: CASSGGSYTGELFF

V gene: TRBV25-1
J gene: TRBJ2-5
clone size: .
CDR3 protein: CASSGGGALVETQYF

V gene: TRBV9
J gene: TRBJ1-3
clone size: .
CDR3 protein: CASSVGAGRTSGNTIYF

V gene: TRBV7-2
J gene: TRBJ1-5
clone size: .
CDR3 protein: CASSSKGGAGPQHF

V gene: TRBV18
J gene: TRBJ2-2
clone size: .
CDR3 protein: CASSPLGGSHTGELFF

V gene: TRBV5-8
J gene: TRBJ1-4
clone size: .
CDR3 protein: CASSLGGGINEKLFF

V gene: TRBV10-1
J gene: TRBJ2-7
clone size: .
CDR3 protein: CASRFRTSGGWYEQYF

V gene: TRBV7-8
J gene: TRBJ1-2
clone size: .
CDR3 protein: CASSPRGGDYGYTF

V gene: TRBV12-5
J gene: TRBJ1-2
clone size: .
CDR3 protein: CASGLYSNYGYTF

V gene: TRBV2
J gene: TRBJ2-6
clone size: .
CDR3 protein: CASRILGSGANVLTF

V gene: TRBV27
J gene: TRBJ2-5
clone size: .
CDR3 protein: CASRGGGGYGTQYF

V gene: TRBV6-6
J gene: TRBJ2-7
clone size: .
CDR3 protein: CASSYTKTGDEQYF

V gene: TRBV4-2
J gene: TRBJ1-4
clone size: .
CDR3 protein: CASSQEGLGTGGGKLFF

V gene: TRBV2
J gene: TRBJ1-1
clone size: .
CDR3 protein: CASSPQGGVNTEAFF

V gene: TRBV19
J gene: TRBJ2-6
clone size: .
CDR3 protein: CASTKSGANVLTF

V gene: TRBV6-2/TRBV6-3
J gene: TRBJ2-7
clone size: .
CDR3 protein: CASSYSGRAVQYF

V gene: TRBV5-6
J gene: TRBJ2-3
clone size: once
CDR3 protein: CASSLTRTSTDTQYF

V gene: TRBV2
J gene: TRBJ2-7
clone size: once
CDR3 protein: CASSERGFGLFEQYF

V gene: TRBV10-2
J gene: TRBJ2-7
clone size: once
CDR3 protein: CASSALASYEQYF

V gene: TRBV30
J gene: TRBJ1-3
clone size: few
CDR3 protein: CAWKASGNTIYF

V gene: TRBV18
J gene: TRBJ2-4
clone size: .
CDR3 protein: CASSLGTGQRRENIQYF

V gene: TRBV6-6
J gene: TRBJ2-5
clone size: .
CDR3 protein: CASSYGVSGETQYF

V gene: TRBV4-3
J gene: TRBJ2-7
clone size: few
CDR3 protein: CASSQSRGGLSEQYF

V gene: TRBV15
J gene: TRBJ2-7
clone size: .
CDR3 protein: CATSSAGTVSYEQYF

V gene: TRBV6-6
J gene: TRBJ2-5
clone size: .
CDR3 protein: CASSHGGQETQYF

V gene: TRBV2
J gene: TRBJ2-3
clone size: .
CDR3 protein: CASSPLNGGGPDTQYF

V gene: TRBV30
J gene: TRBJ1-2
clone size: few
CDR3 protein: CAWSLGQGHGYTF

V gene: TRBV24-1
J gene: TRBJ2-2
clone size: few
CDR3 protein: CATRGNTGELFF

V gene: TRBV13
J gene: TRBJ1-1
clone size: .
CDR3 protein: CASSSEQREAFF

V gene: TRBV11-2
J gene: TRBJ1-1
clone size: .
CDR3 protein: CASSLAGTAWKAFF

V gene: TRBV5-1
J gene: TRBJ2-5
clone size: .
CDR3 protein: CASRPGLATLQETQYF

V gene: TRBV5-1
J gene: TRBJ2-3
clone size: .
CDR3 protein: CASSLVHSYTDTQYF

V gene: TRBV7-2
J gene: TRBJ2-5
clone size: .
CDR3 protein: CASSNPGGWGETQYF